The entry that follows covers one TCR beta chain sequence. Its antigen remains undetermined. It has no much larger one-base neighbor in the sample; base qualities were not kept. TCRbeta CDR3 regions were immunosequenced from genomic DNA with the immunoSEQ Assay. Prior to high-throughput sequencing, genomic DNA was amplified by bias-controlled multiplex PCR. For the original study's pipeline: To quantify the absolute abundance of each unique TCRbeta CDR3 region, the sequences were collapsed and filtered. Clonality, defined as 1 minus Pielou's evenness, was calculated using only productive rearrangements. A previously published method was used to identify clones whose frequencies were significantly greater in on-treatment samples than in baseline samples. This is the immuneACCESS table as TCRdb keeps it, with only in-frame sequences that have V and J called. A part of the clones is gone; compared with another copy, unresolved V genes explain less than half, and the rest is unexplained. Clone size and the V and J calls come from that table; the DNA yielded D and trimming. The sample yields 15,000 to 20,000 clones; 72% were counted once. Clones ranked in the top ten supply 12% of the sample.

Per the publication, the treatment or condition label means: randomized to nivolumab then ipilimumab (arm A) or the reverse (arm B). Prior DNA-damaging chemotherapy had not been received by any trial patient. On a FACS Aria II flow cytometer, live CD3+CD8+ cells that were negative for CD19 and CD56 were sorted from thawed PBMCs. The samples were obtained from melanoma patients enrolled in CheckMate 064, an open-label, randomized phase II trial testing sequential checkpoint blockade. Peripheral blood mononuclear cells were collected by leukapheresis, purified using Ficoll-Paque, and frozen in human serum containing approximately 9.8% DMSO. Right after sorting, the blood CD3+CD8+ cells were verified to be >95% pure, and DNA extraction followed. This sample is drawn from a study of sequential checkpoint blockade in melanoma (dated by TCRdb to between 2019 and 2020). A note on the overall study: Patients were assigned by 1:1 randomization to either first-line nivolumab followed by ipilimumab (arm A) or ipilimumab followed by nivolumab (arm B). Maintenance nivolumab came after each of the two trial sequences.

Trimming leaves V shorter by 5 bases and J shorter by 2 bases, with the junction holding 7 bases beyond the gene matches. The germline V gene provides CDR1 SGHDT and CDR2 YYEEEE. Spanning cysteine to phenylalanine, the CDR3 consists of 14 amino acids. Of the read, only the CDR3 DNA is kept; its 42 bases are in frame from base 1. Here is what the overall study found, with its caveats: Larger, independent patient cohorts are needed to validate the response-prediction model that combines TCR metrics and mutation burden.

The receptor chain draws on TRBV5-6 and TRBJ2-7, with 7 middle bases fitting TRBD2. The TCR sequence derives from a human donor with melanoma. Sequenced here: CD8+ T cells sorted from blood (inferred from file names), sampled from a patient given nivolumab and ipilimumab in sequence. The bases are TGTGCCAGCAGTACTAGCGTACCTCCCTACGAGCAGTACTTC. The translation is CASSTSVPPYEQYF.